This section outlines one T cell receptor beta chain sequence together with its context. Its cognate antigen is unknown. This specimen belongs to a study of cytomegalovirus exposure and HLA in healthy donors. Study details: Earlier, 100 million or so unique TCR beta sequences were recovered from around 200 million T cells by an analysis. Study-wide results and caveats: Investigators reported 150 to 200 TCR beta chains as tied to cytomegalovirus. A missense variant in DCLRE1C was later tied to TCR beta V- and J-gene trimming. A later analysis found that most CMV-associated TCR beta chains appeared HLA-restricted.

Both 60 Vbeta primers and 13 Jbeta primers went into the PCR. The table came from immunoSEQ multiplex PCR; TCRdb's copy has only in-frame clones and leaves some out. The sample lists 70,000 or so clones; about 73% were seen once. The germline V gene has CDR1 MDHEN and CDR2 SYDVKM. J gave up 6 bases and V 6 bases, and 4 bases lay outside the gene matches. This CDR3 comprises 13 residues. The rearrangement links TRBV28 to TRBJ2-3; TRBD2 aligns across 9 bases. Sequences were obtained from PBMCs. This TCR came from a woman between 25 and 40 years old in good health and CMV-seronegative. CDR3 region: CASRSGGLDTQYF. The CDR3, as DNA: TGTGCCAGCAGGAGCGGGGGGCTCGATACGCAGTATTTT.